These T cell receptor beta chains were read from a single sample in a study of cytomegalovirus exposure and HLA in healthy donors. Profiled with immunoSEQ multiplex PCR; TCRdb holds only in-frame clones, not every one. The sample has some 140,000 clones; just over 85% are singletons. Specimen: PBMCs. Source of these receptors: a human donor in good health. The CDR3 runs from the conserved cysteine through the conserved F or W. The D gene is left open where the match is weak. Clone size is not always given. Where it is, it says once, few, many or a class for expanded clones.

TGTGCCAGCAGGAGGACTAGCGGGGGGTACAATGAGCAGTTCTTC CASRRTSGGYNEQFF TRBJ2-1 - TRBD2 TRBV2
TGTGCCTCGGGACAGGGGAACACTGAAGCTTTCTTT CASGQGNTEAFF TRBJ1-1 - TRBD1 TRBV30
TGTGCAAGTCGCTTGTCTAGCGGGAGGGCGATAGCTTACAATGAGCAGTTCTTC CASRLSSGRAIAYNEQFF TRBJ2-1 - - TRBV12-2
TGTGCCAGCAGCTTGGACAGAACGCTCTCCTACGAGCAGTACTTC CASSLDRTLSYEQYF TRBJ2-7 - - TRBV7-9
TGTGCCAGCAGCTTGATCTTGAAGTCGGGGGGAAAGTCCGGGGAGCTGTTTTTT CASSLILKSGGKSGELFF TRBJ2-2 - TRBD2 TRBV11-3
TGTGCCAGCAGCACAACCGGACTAGCGGGAGGAACCGGGGAGCTGTTTTTT CASSTTGLAGGTGELFF TRBJ2-2 - TRBD2 TRBV9
TGTGCCAGCTCAGAGGACAGGGGGCCTGGTGAAAAACTGTTTTTT CASSEDRGPGEKLFF TRBJ1-4 once TRBD1 TRBV18
TGTGCCAGTAGTATACGACTAGCCCATGAGCAGTTCTTC CASSIRLAHEQFF TRBJ2-1 - TRBD2 TRBV19
TGCGCCAGCAGCCTTGAAGACGGGAGGGATTCACCCCTCCACTTT CASSLEDGRDSPLHF TRBJ1-6 - - TRBV4-1
TGTGCCAGCAGCTTAGGAGGGGGGGCGAGGCGTAGCAATCAGCCCCAGCATTTT CASSLGGGARRSNQPQHF TRBJ1-5 - - TRBV13
TGTGCCAGCAGCTTAGGTCACGGGTCCGCAGATACGCAGTATTTT CASSLGHGSADTQYF TRBJ2-3 - - TRBV7-2
TGTGCCACCAGCAGAGATGGAACAGGGCGAGCTAGCGGCTACACCTTC CATSRDGTGRASGYTF TRBJ1-2 once - TRBV15
TGTGCCAGCATATTTCGGGGAACCTACAATGAGCAGTTCTTC CASIFRGTYNEQFF TRBJ2-1 - - TRBV28
TGTGCCAGCAGCTTGGGTGTCGCAGGCCTAAGCTCTGGAAACACCATATATTTT CASSLGVAGLSSGNTIYF TRBJ1-3 - - TRBV5-4
TGTGCCTGGAGTGTAGGCCAGGTCATCAATCAGCCCCAGCATTTT CAWSVGQVINQPQHF TRBJ1-5 - - TRBV30
TGTGCCAGCAGTGAAAACGGGAGGGCCTACGAGCAGTACTTC CASSENGRAYEQYF TRBJ2-7 - TRBD2 TRBV6-1